This T cell receptor (beta chain) was retrieved from a study of control samples from healthy donors and cancer patients. CDR3 length: 14 residues. From germline, CDR1 is MNHEY and CDR2 SVGEGT. V dropped 2 bases and J dropped 4 bases, with 11 bases sitting between them. Repertoires were generated with immunoSEQ multiplex PCR, while TCRdb's copy carries only in-frame clones and drops some. The sample includes 390,000 or so clones, more than 80% of them seen just once. The chain has TRBV6-2 or TRBV6-3 and TRBJ1-1; D might be TRBD1 (5 bases). This receptor was taken from a man aged 35-49 years with head and neck cancer. The sequencing input was PBMCs. CDR3: CASSYVGGGTEAFF. CDR3 in DNA: TGTGCCAGCAGTTACGTTGGCGGGGGCACTGAAGCTTTCTTT.